This T cell receptor beta chain was captured in a study of shared clonotypes between healthy human individuals (dated by TCRdb to the early 2020s). With respect to the entire study: The cohort comprised two women and a few men aged 18 to 49 years. For each donor, CD4 naive and CD4 memory were each run on three plates, CD8 naive on two plates, and CD8 memory on one plate. To estimate repertoire size and how much clonotypes are shared between individuals, the study performed deep sequencing of blood TCR repertoires from five healthy adults. Libraries were prepared and TCR repertoires were sequenced by different laboratories using diverse techniques, in order to increase sequencing depth and limit assay-specific biases. Leukapheresis yielded between about 0.85 and 9 billion PBMCs per donor. Overall study results and their limits: Estimated clonotype richness was generally larger for naive than for memory subsets. Pairwise subsampling indicated that sequencing depth was expected to affect the degree of clonotype sharing among donors. When several donors were compared, the shared fraction of clonotypes was about 5% for naive CD4, around 4% for naive CD8, roughly 2.3% for memory CD4, and 0.3% to 0.5% for memory CD8. Even with the large sequencing depth, rarefaction of the sorted-subset datasets indicated that sequencing was incomplete. The small number of donors limited the genetic and exposure-history diversity represented. Sampling was limited to blood, and TCR repertoires in tissue likely differ from TCR repertoires in blood. Clonotypes shared by all four sorted-subset donors showed higher generation probabilities than non-shared clonotypes.

Concerning this clone: Its recognized antigen is unknown. No base quality information exists; no much larger clone differs at one position.

Using the deep immunoSEQ assay, multiplex PCR amplified TCR CDR3 regions from genomic DNA. Genomic DNA extracted from each cell subset was distributed evenly over all wells of several immunoSEQ 96-well plates, and each plate served as one replicate. For sorted subsets, each replicate PCR was loaded with roughly 200 ng genomic DNA, equivalent to roughly 30,000 T cell genomes. The purified libraries were quantified using a Qubit 3.0 fluorometer, sized with a Bioanalyzer 2100, and then quantified again using the KAPA Library Quantification kit. Every immunoSEQ 96-well plate was sequenced on a dedicated single-read 150-cycle Illumina NextSeq 550 flow cell. Per the original workflow: Because the immunoSEQ output included only junctional sequences and no quality scores, the filtering could not be the same as the filtering used for full-length reads. To assign V/J genes and CDR3, sequences were annotated against IMGT germline references using PyIR, a Python wrapper for IgBLAST v1.9. Reads were filtered out if the reads had weak V/J assignments (E-value above 1e-6), no CDR3, stop codons, out-of-frame junctions, or ambiguous translated residues. V3J clonotypes were defined as sequences sharing an identical inferred V gene, J gene, and CDR3 amino acid sequence. Percentage overlap between repertoires was calculated by dividing the number of shared unique clonotypes by the size of the smaller repertoire. Three approaches were used to assess repertoire richness: RTK rarefaction, the Chao1 estimator, and Recon v2.1 estimates of unobserved clonotypes. Generation probabilities for all TCRbeta clonotypes obtained by the gDNA method from several donors were computed using OLGA. Entries here come from immuneACCESS through TCRdb and include only in-frame sequences with V and J called. Some clones fail to appear in such tables; in the studies checked, an unresolved V gene covers under half of the shortfall, and the cause of the remainder is unknown. V, J and clone size are taken as reported in that table, and D and trimming were inferred from the DNA itself. This sample comprises under 2.5 million clones, around 90% of them detected only once. 0.37% of the sample lies in the top ten.

Donors were healthy HIV-negative adults with no recently reported acute infections or vaccinations. Every donor was a Caucasian adult living in Nashville, Tennessee, USA. CD4+ T cells were enriched through magnetic negative selection, after which naive cells were positively selected on CD45RA and the remaining negative fraction served as the memory subset. After blood collection by leukapheresis, PBMCs were isolated using Ficoll-Histopaque density gradient centrifugation and then cryopreserved in the vapor phase of liquid nitrogen. Analytical flow cytometry was used to check the purity and quantity of each magnetically sorted T cell population. Each sorted fraction had its genomic DNA isolated and then quantified by UV absorbance on a Nanodrop 2000c. CDR1 and CDR2 (SQVTM, ANQGSEA) derive from the germline V gene. The CDR3 covers 13 residues, taking in both the cysteine and the phenylalanine. Here the CDR3 DNA is all that survives: 39 bases in frame from base 1. The junction carries 15 bases between V and J, which are trimmed by 3 bases and 7 bases respectively.

The TCR sequence derives from a man aged 18 to 30 in good health. Some clones in this sample may be carry-over from other donors' samples. The chain was built from TRBV29-1 and TRBJ1-2; perhaps TRBD1 is the D gene, with 6 bases matching. Source material: naive CD4+ T cells from PBMCs. The meaning of the sample's cell subset or site label: CD45RA+ positively selected. The DNA sequence follows: TGCAGCGTTGACGGCAGGGGCTGGGGTGGCTACACCTTC. This codes for CSVDGRGWGGYTF.